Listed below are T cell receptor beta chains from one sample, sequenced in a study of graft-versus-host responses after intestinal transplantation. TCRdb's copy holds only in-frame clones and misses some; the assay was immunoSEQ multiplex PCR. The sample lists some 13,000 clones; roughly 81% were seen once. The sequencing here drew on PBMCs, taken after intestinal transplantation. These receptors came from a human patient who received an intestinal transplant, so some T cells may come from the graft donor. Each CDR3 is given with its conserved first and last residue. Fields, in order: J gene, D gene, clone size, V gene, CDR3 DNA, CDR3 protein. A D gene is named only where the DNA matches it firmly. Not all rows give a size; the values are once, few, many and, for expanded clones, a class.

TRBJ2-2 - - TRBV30 TGTGCCTGGACAGGACCCGGGGAGCTGTTTTTT CAWTGPGELFF
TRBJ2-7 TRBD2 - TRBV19 TGTGCCAGTAGTATAGAACTAGCGGGAGTCGGCTACGAGCAGTACTTC CASSIELAGVGYEQYF
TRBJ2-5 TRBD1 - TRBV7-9 TGTGCCAGCAGCTTAGCCGGGCAGGGGGCTGGGGGGAAGACCCAGTACTTC CASSLAGQGAGGKTQYF
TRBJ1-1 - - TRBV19 TGTGCCAGTAGTATTTCAGTCGACAGGAGGAACACTGAAGCTTTCTTT CASSISVDRRNTEAFF
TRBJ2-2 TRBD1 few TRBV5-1 TGCGCCACCCAGGGGGCGGCAGCCTCCGGGGAGCTGTTTTTT CATQGAAASGELFF
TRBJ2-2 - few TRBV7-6 TGTGCCAGCAGCTTGCGGGCCACCGGGGAGCTGTTTTTT CASSLRATGELFF
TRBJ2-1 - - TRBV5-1 TGCGCCAGCAGCTTCTCTGGACAGACCTTGGATGAGCAGTTCTTC CASSFSGQTLDEQFF
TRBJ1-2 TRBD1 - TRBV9 TGTGCCAGCAGCGCAGGGCCCCCGGGACAGGGTAACGGCTACACCTTC CASSAGPPGQGNGYTF
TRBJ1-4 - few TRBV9 TGTGCCAGCAGCGTCGGGCAGAATGAAAAACTGTTTTTT CASSVGQNEKLFF
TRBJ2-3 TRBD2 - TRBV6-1 TGTGCCAGCAGTGGACTAGCGGGAGTGGCAGATACGCAGTATTTT CASSGLAGVADTQYF
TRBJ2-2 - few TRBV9 TGTGCCAGCAGCGTAGGTGCACAGAACACCGGGGAGCTGTTTTTT CASSVGAQNTGELFF
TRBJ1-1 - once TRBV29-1 TGCAGCGTTTGGACGTATTTGGGGACTGAAGCTTTCTTT CSVWTYLGTEAFF
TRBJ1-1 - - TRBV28 TGTGCCAGCAGTTTAAGGGTGGTGGGGAACACTGAAGCTTTCTTT CASSLRVVGNTEAFF
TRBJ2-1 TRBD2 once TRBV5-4 TGTGCCAGCAGCGCGGGGACTAGAGCAAATGAGCAGTTCTTC CASSAGTRANEQFF
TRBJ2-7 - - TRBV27 TGTGCCAGCAACGGAGGGGGCTACGAGCAGTACTTC CASNGGGYEQYF
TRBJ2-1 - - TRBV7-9 TGTGCCAGCAATCGTTACAATGAGCAGTTCTTC CASNRYNEQFF
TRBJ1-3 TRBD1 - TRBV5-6 TGTGCCAGCAGCTCCGACAGGGATTCGGCTGGAAACACCATATATTTT CASSSDRDSAGNTIYF
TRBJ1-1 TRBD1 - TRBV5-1 TGCGCCAGCATCCAGGGGGTCGGGAACACTGAAGCTTTCTTT CASIQGVGNTEAFF
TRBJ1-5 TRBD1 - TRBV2 TGTGCCAGCAGGGCTGGACAGGGGGGCAATCAGCCCCAGCATTTT CASRAGQGGNQPQHF
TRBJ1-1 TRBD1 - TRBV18 TGTGCCAGCTCACCGGGGACAGAGAACACTGAAGCTTTCTTT CASSPGTENTEAFF
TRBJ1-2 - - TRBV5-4 TGTGCCAGCAGCTTGAGGGCAGGGGACTATGGCTACACCTTC CASSLRAGDYGYTF
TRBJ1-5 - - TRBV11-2 TGTGCCAGCAGCTTAGGACAGCTAGGGGATCAGCCCCAGCATTTT CASSLGQLGDQPQHF
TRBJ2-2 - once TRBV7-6 TGTGCCAGCAGCTTAGGGCGGGCAGGTTTAACCGGGGAGCTGTTTTTT CASSLGRAGLTGELFF
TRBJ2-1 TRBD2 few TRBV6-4 TGTGCCAGCAGTGACTCGGGGCGGGGGGGCAATGAGCAGTTCTTC CASSDSGRGGNEQFF
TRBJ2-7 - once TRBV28 TGTGCCAGCAGTTCTTACCGCTACGAGCAGTACTTC CASSSYRYEQYF
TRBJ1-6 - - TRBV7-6 TGTGCCAGCAGCTTATTTATGTATAATTCACCCCTCCACTTT CASSLFMYNSPLHF
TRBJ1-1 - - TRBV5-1 TGCGCCAGCAGCTTCAGGGGTCTAGACACTGAAGCTTTCTTT CASSFRGLDTEAFF
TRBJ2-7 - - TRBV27 TGTGCCAGCAGGGTCTTCGAGGGATCCTACGAGCAGTACTTC CASRVFEGSYEQYF
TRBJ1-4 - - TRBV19 TGTGCCAGTGGTATGGCGGGAGGTGAAAAACTGTTTTTT CASGMAGGEKLFF
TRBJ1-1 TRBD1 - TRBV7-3 TGTGCCAGCAGCTCGCAGGGGGGCACTGAAGCTTTCTTT CASSSQGGTEAFF
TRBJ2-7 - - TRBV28 TGTGCCAGCAGTTACGGCAGCTCCTACGAGCAGTACTTC CASSYGSSYEQYF
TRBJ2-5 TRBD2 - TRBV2 TGTGCCAGCAGTGGACTAGCGGGAGAGACCCAGTACTTC CASSGLAGETQYF
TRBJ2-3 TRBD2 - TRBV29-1 TGCAGCGTTGTAATATGGACTAGCGGGAAAGTCACAGATACGCAGTATTTT CSVVIWTSGKVTDTQYF
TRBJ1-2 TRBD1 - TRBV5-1 TGCGCCAGCACCCGGGACAGAGCCAACTATGGCTACACCTTC CASTRDRANYGYTF
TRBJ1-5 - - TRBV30 TGTGCCTGGAGTGTAGGGGGGACCCCCGGTCGGCAGCCCCAGCATTTT CAWSVGGTPGRQPQHF
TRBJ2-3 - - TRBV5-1 TGCGCCAGCAGCCTCGAATTTTGGCGGGATACGCAGTATTTT CASSLEFWRDTQYF
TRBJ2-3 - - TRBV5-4 TGTGCCAGCAGCTTACCCCCCCCGGCCGATACGCAGTATTTT CASSLPPPADTQYF
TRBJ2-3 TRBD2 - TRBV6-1 TGTGCCAGCAGCAATAGCGGGATCGACACAGATACGCAGTATTTT CASSNSGIDTDTQYF
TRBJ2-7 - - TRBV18 TGTGCCAGCTCACCACCGTCCGGACAAGCATACGAGCAGTACTTC CASSPPSGQAYEQYF
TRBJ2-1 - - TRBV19 TGTGCCAGTAGTATAGTATTGCGCAATGAGCAGTTCTTC CASSIVLRNEQFF
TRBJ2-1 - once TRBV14 TGTGCCAGCAGCCAAGAACACGGGAGTCTCTACAATGAGCAGTTCTTC CASSQEHGSLYNEQFF
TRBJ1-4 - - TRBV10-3 TGTGCCATCAGTGACCCGACGGTGAGTGATGAAAAACTGTTTTTT CAISDPTVSDEKLFF
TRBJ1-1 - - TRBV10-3 TGTGCCATCAGCCCTATGATGAACACTGAAGCTTTCTTT CAISPMMNTEAFF
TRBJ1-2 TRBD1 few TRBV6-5 TGTGCCAGCAGTTTAGACAGGGGGCCCTATGGCTACACCTTC CASSLDRGPYGYTF
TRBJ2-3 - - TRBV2 TGTGCCAGCGGTAGGGATGGGAATACGCAGTATTTT CASGRDGNTQYF
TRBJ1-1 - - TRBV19 TGTGCCAGTATAAATGCAGGGCGCCGAGCTTTCTTT CASINAGRRAFF
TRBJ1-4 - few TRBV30 TGTGCCTGGAGAGGACAGTTAAGGAAACTGTTTTTT CAWRGQLRKLFF
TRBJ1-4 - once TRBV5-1 TGCGCCAGCAGCTGGATGGGGGGCTGGGATGAAAAACTGTTTTTT CASSWMGGWDEKLFF